This T cell receptor (beta chain) was captured in a study of tumor-infiltrating lymphocytes in oesophageal squamous cell carcinoma. This CDR3 contains 12 residues. The V gene lost 9 bases and the J gene lost 0 bases, with 8 bases spanning the gap. Per germline, CDR1 SNHLY and CDR2 FYNNEI. This clonotype was recorded at least ten times. TCRdb reanalysed the PCR reads using MiXCR and keeps one entry per CDR3 protein. The table includes about 17,000 distinct CDR3 sequences, 40% to 55% detected once. The sequenced sample consisted of normal esophageal tissue next to the tumor. The V and J genes are TRBV2 and TRBJ1-2; no clear D. The receptor was derived from a female donor with esophageal squamous cell carcinoma. The CDR3 nucleotides read TGTGCCAGTACCGAGGCTAACTATGGCTACACCTTC. Amino acid sequence: CASTEANYGYTF.